This is a list of T cell receptor beta chains from one sample in a study of T cells in localized non-small cell lung cancer. Profiling relied on immunoSEQ multiplex PCR, and the TCRdb table lists in-frame clones only, not all of them. Found here are approximately 81,000 clones, around 89% of them singletons; the top ten hold 20% to 25%. Specimen: peripheral blood, collected before any cancer treatment. The source is a woman aged 35-70 years with stage I squamous cell lung carcinoma. Each CDR3 is given with its conserved first and last residue. D genes are given only for firm matches. A row's size may be missing; if present it is once, few, many or a size class.

v_call,clone_size,d_call,j_call,cdr3_aa,cdr3_nt
TRBV5-6,NA,TRBD1,TRBJ1-2,CASSLLGQGDGYTF,TGTGCCAGCAGCTTGCTAGGACAGGGTGATGGCTACACCTTC
TRBV9,NA,TRBD1,TRBJ2-1,CASSVEGQGGNEQFF,TGTGCCAGCAGCGTAGAAGGACAGGGGGGGAATGAGCAGTTCTTC
TRBV4-2,NA,NA,TRBJ1-6,CASSQESSTNSPLHF,TGTGCCAGCAGCCAAGAGTCAAGCACAAATTCACCCCTCCACTTT
TRBV7-3,NA,NA,TRBJ2-2,CASSNTRNTGELFF,TGTGCCAGCAGCAACACACGGAACACCGGGGAGCTGTTTTTT
TRBV6-4,NA,TRBD1,TRBJ1-6,CASCEGALILSYNSPLHF,TGTGCCAGCTGTGAGGGGGCCTTAATTCTCTCCTATAATTCACCCCTCCACTTT
TRBV10-3,NA,TRBD2,TRBJ2-1,CAIRASGGRSYNEQFF,TGTGCCATCAGAGCTAGCGGGGGGAGGTCCTACAATGAGCAGTTCTTC
TRBV30,once,NA,TRBJ1-2,CAWKGSGYGYTF,TGTGCCTGGAAGGGGTCGGGCTATGGCTACACCTTC
TRBV7-9,once,NA,TRBJ2-3,CASSLKGTDTQYF,TGTGCCAGCAGCTTAAAAGGCACAGATACGCAGTATTTT
TRBV2,NA,NA,TRBJ2-3,CASSEFSSVSSDTQYF,TGTGCCAGCAGTGAATTTTCTAGCGTAAGTTCAGATACGCAGTATTTT
TRBV5-1,NA,TRBD2,TRBJ2-3,CASRDGGAGTDTQYF,TGCGCCAGCAGAGACGGGGGGGCGGGCACAGATACGCAGTATTTT
TRBV19,once,NA,TRBJ1-1,CASSRNTGGNTEAFF,TGTGCCAGTAGTAGGAATACGGGGGGCAACACTGAAGCTTTCTTT
TRBV5-1,NA,NA,TRBJ1-1,CASSPLGDITEAFF,TGCGCCAGCAGCCCCCTTGGGGATATCACTGAAGCTTTCTTT
TRBV19,few,TRBD1,TRBJ1-2,CASSTTQGASYGYTF,TGTGCCAGTAGTACCACCCAGGGGGCCAGCTATGGCTACACCTTC
TRBV19,NA,NA,TRBJ2-3,CASSMKGTTQYF,TGTGCCAGTAGTATGAAGGGGACTACGCAGTATTTT
TRBV19,NA,TRBD1,TRBJ1-4,CASTDRGLSGEKLFF,TGTGCCAGTACTGACAGGGGGCTATCGGGAGAAAAACTGTTTTTT
TRBV19,once,NA,TRBJ1-1,CASSPGVNTEAFF,TGTGCCAGTAGTCCAGGGGTCAACACTGAAGCTTTCTTT
TRBV5-1,NA,NA,TRBJ2-3,CASSLMRQGSDTQYF,TGCGCCAGCAGCTTGATGAGGCAGGGTTCGGATACGCAGTATTTT
TRBV5-1,NA,TRBD1,TRBJ1-1,CASSSFDRAGEAFF,TGCGCCAGCAGCTCCTTCGACAGGGCTGGTGAAGCTTTCTTT
TRBV7-9,NA,NA,TRBJ1-2,CASRPLDLLANYGYTF,TGTGCCAGCAGACCATTAGACCTTCTAGCTAACTATGGCTACACCTTC
TRBV15,NA,NA,TRBJ1-3,CATSRGSTGNTIYF,TGTGCCACCAGCAGGGGCTCCACTGGAAACACCATATATTTT
TRBV27,NA,NA,TRBJ1-4,CASSSTQRFPPASLFF,TGTGCCAGCAGTTCCACACAGCGCTTCCCACCCGCTTCACTGTTTTTT
TRBV28,NA,TRBD1,TRBJ1-4,CASSSGQGYTEKLFF,TGTGCCAGCAGTTCGGGACAGGGATATACCGAAAAACTGTTTTTT
TRBV5-6,NA,TRBD1,TRBJ1-2,CASSRRTGYGYTF,TGTGCCAGCAGCCGACGGACAGGTTATGGCTACACCTTC
TRBV25-1,NA,TRBD1,TRBJ1-1,CASSELGQGNTEAFF,TGTGCCAGCAGTGAATTGGGACAGGGGAACACTGAAGCTTTCTTT
TRBV25-1,NA,NA,TRBJ2-3,CASSEPGTDTQYF,TGTGCCAGCAGTGAACCAGGGACGGATACGCAGTATTTT
TRBV5-8,NA,NA,TRBJ1-1,CASISGEVKAFF,TGTGCCAGCATCTCGGGGGAGGTGAAGGCTTTCTTT
TRBV5-1,few,NA,TRBJ1-1,CASMEPMNTEAFF,TGCGCCAGCATGGAGCCCATGAACACTGAAGCTTTCTTT
TRBV5-8,NA,NA,TRBJ2-7,CASSYLGYEQYF,TGTGCCAGCAGCTACCTGGGGTACGAGCAGTACTTC
TRBV7-2,NA,TRBD1,TRBJ1-6,CASSFLGTDYSPLHF,TGTGCCAGCAGCTTTCTCGGGACAGACTATTCACCCCTCCACTTT
TRBV7-6,NA,TRBD1,TRBJ2-7,CASSWGQGPYEQYF,TGTGCCAGCAGCTGGGGACAGGGCCCCTACGAGCAGTACTTC
TRBV6-5,NA,NA,TRBJ1-5,CASSVPPGRDQPQHF,TGTGCCAGCAGTGTCCCTCCAGGGAGGGATCAGCCCCAGCATTTT
TRBV7-8,NA,NA,TRBJ1-1,CATGRGGDTEAFF,TGTGCCACGGGCCGTGGGGGGGACACTGAAGCTTTCTTT
TRBV19,NA,TRBD1,TRBJ1-1,CASSPGQGIAAFF,TGTGCCAGTAGTCCGGGACAGGGCATTGCAGCTTTCTTT
TRBV27,NA,NA,TRBJ1-5,CASSLRMGRQPQHF,TGTGCCAGCAGTTTAAGGATGGGGCGACAGCCCCAGCATTTT
TRBV2,NA,NA,TRBJ1-4,CASSEAGMSNEKLFF,TGTGCCAGCAGTGAGGCAGGGATGAGTAATGAAAAACTGTTTTTT
TRBV5-1,NA,NA,TRBJ2-3,CASSLTGPGTDTQYF,TGCGCCAGCAGCTTAACGGGGCCCGGCACAGATACGCAGTATTTT
TRBV4-2,NA,NA,TRBJ1-1,CASSQVSGRNTEAFF,TGTGCCAGCAGCCAAGTTTCGGGTAGGAACACTGAAGCTTTCTTT
TRBV5-1,NA,NA,TRBJ2-1,CASSSDVKSSYNEQFF,TGTGCCAGCAGTTCCGACGTAAAGAGCTCCTACAATGAGCAGTTCTTC
TRBV27,NA,TRBD1,TRBJ2-4,CASSSPGTGVNIQYF,TGTGCCAGCAGTTCTCCCGGGACAGGGGTGAACATTCAGTACTTC
TRBV29-1,NA,TRBD2,TRBJ2-7,CSVSGTSGGLYEQYF,TGCAGCGTCTCCGGGACTAGCGGGGGTCTATACGAGCAGTACTTC
TRBV5-1,NA,NA,TRBJ2-2,CASSPGRTNTGELFF,TGCGCCAGCAGCCCTGGACGGACGAACACCGGGGAGCTGTTTTTT
TRBV30,NA,TRBD1,TRBJ1-2,CAYDPTGGNGYTF,TGTGCCTATGATCCGACAGGGGGAAATGGCTACACCTTC
TRBV5-1,NA,NA,TRBJ1-5,CASSLEGFSNQPQHF,TGCGCCAGCAGCTTGGAGGGGTTTAGCAATCAGCCCCAGCATTTT
TRBV5-4,NA,NA,TRBJ2-1,CATNPLTGKGLGEQFF,TGTGCCACCAACCCCCTCACAGGGAAAGGACTCGGTGAGCAGTTCTTC
TRBV5-1,NA,TRBD2,TRBJ2-7,CASRIHPGGGAYEQYF,TGCGCCAGCAGAATACACCCGGGCGGGGGGGCCTACGAGCAGTACTTC
TRBV5-1,NA,NA,TRBJ2-3,CASSVYSTDTQYF,TGCGCCAGCAGCGTATACAGCACAGATACGCAGTATTTT
TRBV4-1,NA,NA,TRBJ1-5,CASSQVTGYSNQPQHF,TGCGCCAGCAGCCAAGTAACCGGTTATAGCAATCAGCCCCAGCATTTT
TRBV4-2,NA,NA,TRBJ1-6,CASSQVLLPPLHF,TGTGCCAGCAGCCAAGTGTTACTACCACCCCTCCACTTT
TRBV5-1,NA,NA,TRBJ1-2,CASSLGGQPNYGYTF,TGCGCCAGCAGCTTGGGAGGACAACCTAACTATGGCTACACCTTC
TRBV2,NA,TRBD1,TRBJ1-1,CASSLDRDAEAFF,TGTGCCAGCAGCCTCGACAGGGACGCAGAAGCTTTCTTT
TRBV4-1,few,NA,TRBJ1-4,CASSPEITTNEKLFF,TGCGCCAGCAGCCCTGAGATCACAACTAATGAAAAACTGTTTTTT
TRBV6-6,NA,TRBD2,TRBJ2-7,CASTRTTSGPTYEQYF,TGTGCCAGCACTAGAACGACTAGCGGGCCTACCTACGAGCAGTACTTC
TRBV30,NA,NA,TRBJ1-5,CAWRPAGGPQHF,TGTGCCTGGAGGCCAGCGGGGGGGCCCCAGCATTTT
TRBV21-1,NA,NA,TRBJ1-2,CGGAGATRGYTF,TGTGGCGGCGCGGGGGCCACGAGGGGCTACACCTTC
TRBV5-4,NA,NA,TRBJ2-5,CASSFGRGKETQYF,TGTGCCAGCAGCTTTGGGCGGGGCAAAGAGACCCAGTACTTC